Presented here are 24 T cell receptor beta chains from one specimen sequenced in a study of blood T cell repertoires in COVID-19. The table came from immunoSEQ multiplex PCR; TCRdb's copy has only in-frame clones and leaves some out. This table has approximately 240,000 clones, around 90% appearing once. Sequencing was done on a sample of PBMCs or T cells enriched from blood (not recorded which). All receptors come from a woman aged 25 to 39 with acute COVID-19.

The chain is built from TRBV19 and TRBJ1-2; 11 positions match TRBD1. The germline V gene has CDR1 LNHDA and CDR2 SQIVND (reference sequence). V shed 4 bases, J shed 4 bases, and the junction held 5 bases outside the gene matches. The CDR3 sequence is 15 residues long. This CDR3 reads CASSTGTGGGYGYTF. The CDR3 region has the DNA TGTGCCAGTAGTACGGGGACAGGGGGAGGCTATGGCTACACCTTC.

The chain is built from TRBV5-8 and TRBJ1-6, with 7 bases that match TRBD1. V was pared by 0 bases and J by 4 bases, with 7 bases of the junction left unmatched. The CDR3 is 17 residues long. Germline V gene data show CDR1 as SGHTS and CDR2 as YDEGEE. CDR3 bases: TGTGCCAGCAGCTTGGATACTGGGACAGAATATAATTCACCCCTCCACTTT. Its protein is CASSLDTGTEYNSPLHF.

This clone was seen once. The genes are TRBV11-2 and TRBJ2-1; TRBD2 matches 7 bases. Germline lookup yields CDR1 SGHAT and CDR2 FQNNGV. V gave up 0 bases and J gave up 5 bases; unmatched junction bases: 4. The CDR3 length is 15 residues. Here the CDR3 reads CASSLEGGTNNEQFF. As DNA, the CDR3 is TGTGCCAGCAGCTTAGAGGGCGGGACTAACAATGAGCAGTTCTTC.

CDR3 DNA: TGTGCCAGCAGCGAGATTAGCGGGAGTTTTTTGTCTGAGCAGTTCTTC. This encodes CASSEISGSFLSEQFF. This rearrangement joins TRBV7-8 to TRBJ2-1, with 9 bases matching TRBD2. Germline CDR1 is SGHVS and CDR2 is FQNEAQ. The V and J ends lost 5 bases and 9 bases, in that order; junction bases with no gene match: 14. CDR3 size: 16 residues.

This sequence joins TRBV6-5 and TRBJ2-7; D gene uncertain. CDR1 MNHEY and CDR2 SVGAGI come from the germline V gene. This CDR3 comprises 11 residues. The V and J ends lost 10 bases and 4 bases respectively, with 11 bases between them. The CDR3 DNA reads TGTGCCACTCGGAGTCGGTACGAGCAGTACTTC. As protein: CATRSRYEQYF.

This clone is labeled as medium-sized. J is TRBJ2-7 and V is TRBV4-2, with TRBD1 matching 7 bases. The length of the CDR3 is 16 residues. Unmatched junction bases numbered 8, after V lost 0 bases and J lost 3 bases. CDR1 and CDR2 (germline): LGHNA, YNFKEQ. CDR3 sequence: CASSQEVTGYFYEQYF. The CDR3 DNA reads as TGTGCCAGCAGCCAAGAGGTGACAGGGTATTTCTACGAGCAGTACTTC.

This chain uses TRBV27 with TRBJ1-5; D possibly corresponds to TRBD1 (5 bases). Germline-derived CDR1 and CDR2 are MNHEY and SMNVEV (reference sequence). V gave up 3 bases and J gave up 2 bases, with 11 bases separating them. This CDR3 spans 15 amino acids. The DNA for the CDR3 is TGTGCCAGCAGTTTCCAGGGAAGGGGCAATCAGCCCCAGCATTTT. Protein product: CASSFQGRGNQPQHF.

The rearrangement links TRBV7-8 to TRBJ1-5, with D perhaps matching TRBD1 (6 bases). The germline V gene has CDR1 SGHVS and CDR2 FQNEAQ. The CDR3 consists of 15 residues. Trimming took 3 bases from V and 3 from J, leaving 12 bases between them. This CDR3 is CASSLDWTDNQPQHF. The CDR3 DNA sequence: TGTGCCAGCAGCTTGGATTGGACAGACAATCAGCCCCAGCATTTT.

The CDR3 sequence: CASSLTSGNNEQFF. CDR3 in DNA: TGTGCCAGCAGTTTAACTAGCGGGAACAATGAGCAGTTCTTC. The J gene is TRBJ2-1, the V gene TRBV27; 10 nucleotides line up with TRBD2. Per the germline V gene, CDR1 is MNHEY and CDR2 is SMNVEV (reference sequence). The length of the CDR3 is 14 residues. V shed 2 bases and J 5 bases; nucleotides not matched to a gene: 0.

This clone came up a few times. CDR3 sequence: CARSLFQTGDYEQYF. The CDR3 DNA sequence: TGTGCCAGAAGCTTGTTTCAGACAGGAGACTACGAGCAGTACTTC. The chain joins TRBV5-3 to TRBJ2-7, with a possible D match to TRBD1 (6 bases). TRBV5-3 falls under the ORF class, with uncertain function. V shed 1 base and J shed 3 bases, with 14 bases lying between them. This CDR3 has 15 amino acids.

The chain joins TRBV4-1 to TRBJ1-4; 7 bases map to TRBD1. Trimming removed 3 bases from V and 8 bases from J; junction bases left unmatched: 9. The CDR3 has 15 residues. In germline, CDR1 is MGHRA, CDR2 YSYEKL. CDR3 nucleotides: TGCGCCAGCAGCCATGAGACAGGGTTCGGGGAAAAACTGTTTTTT. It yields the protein CASSHETGFGEKLFF.

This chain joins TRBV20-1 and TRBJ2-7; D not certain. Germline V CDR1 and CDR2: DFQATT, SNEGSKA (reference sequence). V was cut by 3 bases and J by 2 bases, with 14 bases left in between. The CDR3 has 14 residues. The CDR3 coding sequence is TGCAGTGCTAGTATCGTCGCGGTAACCTACGAGCAGTACTTC. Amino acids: CSASIVAVTYEQYF.

The CDR3 region is CAWSVRAGGAQRWNTEAFF. CDR3 sequence (DNA): TGTGCCTGGAGTGTAAGGGCCGGAGGGGCCCAGAGGTGGAACACTGAAGCTTTCTTT. V and J are TRBV30 and TRBJ1-1; possibly TRBD1 for D (5 bases). Germline V CDR1 and CDR2: GTSNPN, SVGIG (reference sequence). CDR3 size: 19 residues. Trimming cost V 0 bases and J 1 base, with 24 bases left between them.

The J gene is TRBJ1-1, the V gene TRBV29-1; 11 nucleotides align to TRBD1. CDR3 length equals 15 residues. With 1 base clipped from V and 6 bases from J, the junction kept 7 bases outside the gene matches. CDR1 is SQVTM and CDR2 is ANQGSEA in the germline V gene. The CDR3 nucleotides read TGCAGCGTTGAAGGGGAAGGACAGGGGGCTGCTGAAGCTTTCTTT. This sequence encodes CSVEGEGQGAAEAFF.

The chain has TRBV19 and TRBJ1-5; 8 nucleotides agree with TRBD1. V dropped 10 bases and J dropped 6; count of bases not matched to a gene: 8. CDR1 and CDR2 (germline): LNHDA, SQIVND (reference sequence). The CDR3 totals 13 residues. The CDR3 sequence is CATKDRVAQPQHF. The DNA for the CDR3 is TGTGCCACCAAGGACAGGGTGGCTCAGCCCCAGCATTTT.

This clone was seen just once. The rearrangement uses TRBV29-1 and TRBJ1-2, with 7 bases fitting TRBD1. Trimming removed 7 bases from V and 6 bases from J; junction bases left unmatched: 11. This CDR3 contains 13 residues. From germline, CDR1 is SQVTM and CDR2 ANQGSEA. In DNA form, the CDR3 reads TGCAGCGCCACGACAGGGACCTCCAATGGCTACACCTTC. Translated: CSATTGTSNGYTF.

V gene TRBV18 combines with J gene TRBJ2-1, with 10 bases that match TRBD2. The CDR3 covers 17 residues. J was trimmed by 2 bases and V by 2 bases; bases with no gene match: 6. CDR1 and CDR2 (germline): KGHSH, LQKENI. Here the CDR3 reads CASSPKSGRAPYNEQFF. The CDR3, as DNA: TGTGCCAGCTCACCAAAAAGCGGGAGGGCCCCCTACAATGAGCAGTTCTTC.

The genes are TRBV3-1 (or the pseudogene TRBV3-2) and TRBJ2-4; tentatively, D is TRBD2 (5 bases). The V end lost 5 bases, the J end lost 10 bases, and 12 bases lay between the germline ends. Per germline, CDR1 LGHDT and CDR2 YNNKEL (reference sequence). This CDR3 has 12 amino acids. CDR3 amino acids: CASSWTSGIQYF. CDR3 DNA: TGTGCCAGCAGCTGGACTTCGGGGATTCAGTACTTC.

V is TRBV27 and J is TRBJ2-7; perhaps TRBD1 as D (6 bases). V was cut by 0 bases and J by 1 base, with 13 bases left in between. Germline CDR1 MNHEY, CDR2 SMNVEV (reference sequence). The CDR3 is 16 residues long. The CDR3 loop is CASSLSSGDLSYEQYF. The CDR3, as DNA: TGTGCCAGCAGTTTATCGTCAGGGGATTTGTCCTACGAGCAGTACTTC.

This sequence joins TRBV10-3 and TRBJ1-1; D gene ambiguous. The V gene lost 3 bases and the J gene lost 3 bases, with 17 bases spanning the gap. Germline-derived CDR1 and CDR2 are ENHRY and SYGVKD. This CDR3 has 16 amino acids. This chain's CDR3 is CAISDTTIRRDTEAFF. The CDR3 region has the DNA TGTGCCATCAGTGATACCACAATCCGGCGGGACACTGAAGCTTTCTTT.

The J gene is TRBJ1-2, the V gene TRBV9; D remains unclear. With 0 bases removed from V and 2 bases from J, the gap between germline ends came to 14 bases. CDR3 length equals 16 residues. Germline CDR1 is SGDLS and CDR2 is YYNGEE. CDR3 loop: CASSVGRGLGNYGYTF. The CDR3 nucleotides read TGTGCCAGCAGCGTAGGGCGGGGTTTGGGAAACTATGGCTACACCTTC.

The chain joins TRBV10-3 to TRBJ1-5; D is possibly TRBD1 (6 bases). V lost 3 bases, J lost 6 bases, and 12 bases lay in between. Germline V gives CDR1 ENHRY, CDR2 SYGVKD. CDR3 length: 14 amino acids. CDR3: CAISDLGGGQPQHF. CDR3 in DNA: TGTGCCATCAGTGATTTAGGGGGGGGTCAGCCCCAGCATTTT.

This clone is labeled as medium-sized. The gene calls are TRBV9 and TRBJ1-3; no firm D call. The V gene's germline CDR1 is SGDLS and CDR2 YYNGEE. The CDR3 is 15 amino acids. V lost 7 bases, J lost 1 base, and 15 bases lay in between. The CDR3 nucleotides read TGTGCCAGCTCCTGGACGGGAGGGTCTGGAAACACCATATATTTT. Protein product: CASSWTGGSGNTIYF.

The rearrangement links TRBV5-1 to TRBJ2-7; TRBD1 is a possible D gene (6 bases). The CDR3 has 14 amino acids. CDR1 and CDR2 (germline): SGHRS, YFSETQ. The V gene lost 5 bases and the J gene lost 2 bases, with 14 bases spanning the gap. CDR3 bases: TGCGCCAGCAGTATACAGGGTGAAACCTACGAGCAGTACTTC. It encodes CASSIQGETYEQYF.